This T cell receptor (beta chain) was observed in a study of blood T cell repertoires in COVID-19. As originally analysed: Amplified reference gene primers provided the basis for estimating nucleated cell counts. Assay: immunoSEQ multiplex PCR; the TCRdb copy retains only in-frame clones and omits some. Clone size and the V and J calls come from that table; the DNA yielded D and trimming. The sample yields more than 90,000 clones, roughly 80% seen once. The CDR3 totals 12 residues. V lost 4 bases to trimming and J lost 10 bases, with 11 bases between them. Germline CDR1 and CDR2: LNHDA and SQIVND (reference sequence).

This sequence joins TRBV19 and TRBJ2-1, with D perhaps TRBD1 (6 bases). The sequence was collected from a man in his 70s with acute or convalescent COVID-19. Sequenced: peripheral blood. CDR3 nucleotide sequence: TGTGCCAGTAGTAGACAGGACGGGGAGCAGTTCTTC. Protein product: CASSRQDGEQFF.